The 23 T cell receptor beta chains listed next were all sequenced from one sample in a study of blood T cell repertoires in COVID-19. Assay used: immunoSEQ multiplex PCR; TCRdb lists only in-frame clones, some missing. The sample carries roughly 86,000 clones, about four fifths recorded once. Specimen: peripheral blood. The receptors were gathered from a human donor in a cohort sampled during active COVID-19.

A remark on this clone: The junction differs from germline at one of its ends, possibly a read error. The chain joins TRBV5-6 to TRBJ2-5; 8 positions agree with TRBD2. The CDR3 runs 14 residues. CDR1 SGHDT and CDR2 YYEEEE come from the germline V gene. In DNA, the CDR3 is TGTGCCAGCACCTTGCGGGGGGCCCGTCTAGGCCAGTACTTC. Translating gives CASTLRGARLGQYF. The full variable domain, in which reference TRBV5-6 and TRBJ2-5 provide the parts outside the CDR3, is DAGVTQSPTHLIKTRGQQVTLRCSPKSGHDTVSWYQQALGQGPQFIFQYYEEEERQRGNFPDRFSGHQFPNYSSELNVNALLLGDSALYLCASTLRGARLGQYFGPGTRLLVL.

V is TRBV6-5 and J is TRBJ1-2; perhaps TRBD1 as D (5 bases). The CDR3 runs 16 residues. V was clipped by 0 bases and J by 3 bases, with 14 bases between them. Germline V gene data show CDR1 as MNHEY and CDR2 as SVGAGI. The chain's CDR3 is CASSYSGRQRDYGYTF. In nucleotides, the CDR3 is TGTGCCAGCAGTTACTCGGGAAGACAGAGAGACTATGGCTACACCTTC.

The rearrangement joins TRBV29-1 to TRBJ1-1; 9 bases line up with TRBD1. The germline V gene has CDR1 SQVTM and CDR2 ANQGSEA. Trimming took 5 bases from V and 1 from J; bases not matched to a gene: 2. CDR3 length equals 13 residues. The CDR3 DNA reads TGCAGCGTTCCGGGACAGGGGAACACTGAAGCTTTCTTT. The encoded protein is CSVPGQGNTEAFF.

The chain couples TRBV19 to TRBJ2-3, with 12 bases identical to TRBD2. This CDR3 region has 16 residues. Germline V gene lookup returns CDR1 LNHDA and CDR2 SQIVND (reference sequence). V shed 7 bases and J 3 bases; nucleotides not matched to a gene: 8. This CDR3 reads CASKKTSGGGTDTQYF. For the CDR3, the DNA is TGTGCCAGTAAGAAGACTAGCGGGGGTGGGACAGATACGCAGTATTTT.

The chain is built from TRBV9 and TRBJ1-2; no clear D. Germline CDR1 SGDLS, CDR2 YYNGEE. Deletions cut 3 bases from V and 4 bases from J, with 10 bases between. CDR3 length equals 13 residues. The CDR3 loop is CASSGPFAYGYTF. Here the CDR3 DNA reads TGTGCCAGCAGCGGGCCTTTTGCCTATGGCTACACCTTC. The full variable domain, rest sourced from reference TRBV9 and TRBJ1-2, is DSGVTQTPKHLITATGQRVTLRCSPRSGDLSVYWYQQSLDQGLQFLIQYYNGEERAKGNILERFSAQQFPDLHSELNLSSLELGDSALYFCASSGPFAYGYTFGSGTRLTVV.

The chain carries TRBV11-2 and TRBJ2-1, with TRBD1 identical over 7 bases. Per germline, CDR1 SGHAT and CDR2 FQNNGV. This CDR3 is built from 15 residues. The ends lost 6 bases at V and 8 bases at J; junction bases unmatched: 13. CDR3 amino acids: CASSRSGGIWDEQFF. The DNA of the CDR3 is TGTGCCAGCAGTCGTTCAGGGGGAATATGGGATGAGCAGTTCTTC.

J is TRBJ1-4 and V is TRBV10-3; D gene uncertain. CDR1 and CDR2 (germline): ENHRY, SYGVKD. The CDR3 is 15 residues long. V gave up 5 bases and J gave up 0 bases, with 10 bases separating them. This CDR3 reads CAISTSPPTNEKLFF. The CDR3 coding sequence is TGTGCCATCAGTACCAGTCCTCCAACTAATGAAAAACTGTTTTTT.

This clone was seen once. The gene calls are TRBV18 and TRBJ1-5; D might be TRBD1 (5 bases). Trimming stripped 0 bases from V and 4 bases from J, with 7 bases between. The germline V gene has CDR1 KGHSH and CDR2 LQKENI. The CDR3 is 14 amino acids. The CDR3 reads CASSPPGGNQPQHF. CDR3 in DNA: TGTGCCAGCTCACCACCGGGGGGAAATCAGCCCCAGCATTTT.

The chain joins TRBV5-1 to TRBJ1-2; D ambiguous. V lost 0 bases, J lost 5 bases, and 5 bases lay in between. The CDR3 has 12 amino acids. Germline V lookup: CDR1 SGHRS, CDR2 YFSETQ. Here the CDR3 reads CASSLGGYGYTF. DNA of the CDR3: TGCGCCAGCAGCTTGGGCGGTTATGGCTACACCTTC.

This chain joins TRBV7-9 and TRBJ1-1; tentatively, D is TRBD1 (5 bases). CDR1 and CDR2 (germline): SEHNR, FQNEAQ (reference sequence). This CDR3 has 16 amino acids. Between the trimmed V and J ends, which lost 0 bases and 6 bases, there was a span of 17 bases. In DNA, the CDR3 is TGTGCCAGCAGCTTAGCGGGCAGGGTCCTTTTTCCTGAAGCTTTCTTT. Translating gives CASSLAGRVLFPEAFF.

The rearrangement joins TRBV27 to TRBJ2-7; 7 bases map to TRBD1. Germline values: CDR1 MNHEY, CDR2 SMNVEV (reference sequence). The CDR3 is 15 amino acids. With V trimmed by 8 bases and J by 4 bases, 14 bases remained unmatched. The CDR3 DNA reads as TGTGCCAGCTCAACCGCAGACAGGGCCATATACGAGCAGTACTTC. Translation gives CASSTADRAIYEQYF.

J is TRBJ1-5 and V is TRBV28; D is unresolved. This CDR3 contains 12 residues. Germline lookup yields CDR1 MDHEN and CDR2 SYDVKM. Between the trimmed V and J ends, which lost 9 bases and 7 bases, there was a span of 13 bases. The CDR3 region is CASLRGRQPQHF. In nucleotides, the CDR3 is TGTGCCAGTCTTCGAGGGAGACAGCCCCAGCATTTT. Looking up the rest from reference TRBV28 and TRBJ1-5 gives the full variable domain: DVKVTQSSRYLVKRTGEKVFLECVQDMDHENMFWYRQDPGLGLRLIYFSYDVKMKEKGDIPEGYSVSREKKERFSLILESASTNQTSMYLCASLRGRQPQHFGDGTRLSIL.

V usage is TRBV6-5 and J usage is TRBJ2-7, with D unclear. From germline, CDR1 is MNHEY and CDR2 SVGAGI. V lost 1 base and J 3 bases, leaving 10 bases between the germline ends. The CDR3 loop spans 14 amino acids. The CDR3 spells CASSYYQPGYEQYF. The CDR3 DNA is TGTGCCAGCAGTTACTACCAGCCGGGCTACGAGCAGTACTTC.

The rearrangement links TRBV19 to TRBJ2-1, with D maybe TRBD2 (5 bases). Per the germline V gene, CDR1 is LNHDA and CDR2 is SQIVND (reference sequence). The CDR3 extends over 14 amino acids. Trimming shortened V by 6 bases and J by 6 bases, and 15 bases separated the two germline ends. The CDR3 is CASSLLTSSNEQFF. CDR3 nucleotide sequence: TGTGCCAGTAGCCTACTTACTAGTAGCAATGAGCAGTTCTTC.

The chain combines TRBV9 with TRBJ2-7; TRBD1 is a possible D gene (6 bases). The germline V gene has CDR1 SGDLS and CDR2 YYNGEE. Trimming took 0 bases from V and 4 from J, leaving 20 bases between them. The CDR3 consists of 17 residues. The CDR3 spells CASSVALDSHPPYEQYF. The CDR3, as DNA: TGTGCCAGCAGCGTAGCGCTGGACAGCCACCCCCCTTACGAGCAGTACTTC.

The chain recombines TRBV2 with TRBJ2-7, with TRBD1 matching 10 bases. Trimming cost V 4 bases and J 5 bases; bases outside gene matches: 5. This CDR3 contains 14 residues. The germline gives CDR1 SNHLY, CDR2 FYNNEI. The CDR3 DNA sequence: TGTGCCAGCAGTGCCGGGACAGGGGACCACGAGCAGTACTTC. As protein: CASSAGTGDHEQYF.

V and J are TRBV6-1 and TRBJ1-1; D remains unclear. This CDR3 contains 15 residues. The germline CDR1 and CDR2 sequences are MNHNS and SASEGT. Trimming took 0 bases from V and 1 from J, leaving 9 bases between them. As DNA, the CDR3 is TGTGCCAGCAGTGAAGCCGGTACAGCGAACACTGAAGCTTTCTTT. Its translation: CASSEAGTANTEAFF.

The CDR3 loop reads CASRMGLYEQYF. The CDR3 DNA follows: TGTGCCAGCAGGATGGGCCTCTACGAGCAGTACTTC. The rearrangement joins TRBV12-3 or TRBV12-4 to TRBJ2-7, with D hard to call. Trimming removed 6 bases from V and 3 bases from J, with 9 bases in between. The CDR3 totals 12 residues.

The chain is built from TRBV6-5 and TRBJ2-3; 11 bases agree with TRBD2. V shed 4 bases and J 5 bases; nucleotides not matched to a gene: 8. Germline V CDR1 and CDR2: MNHEY, SVGAGI. CDR3 length: 16 amino acids. In DNA, the CDR3 is TGTGCCAGCAGTTCCCCCGTAGCGGGGGGGCAAGATACGCAGTATTTT. This sequence encodes CASSSPVAGGQDTQYF.

CDR3 in DNA: TGTGCCAGCAGTACCCGTCAGGGGAACACTGAAGCTTTCTTT. Translated: CASSTRQGNTEAFF. The chain is built from TRBV28 and TRBJ1-1, with D perhaps TRBD1 (5 bases). CDR1 is MDHEN, CDR2 SYDVKM, per germline. CDR3 length: 14 residues. V was shortened by 5 bases and J by 1 base, with 11 bases between the two germline ends.

The chain uses TRBV5-1 and TRBJ2-5; 15 bases agree with TRBD2. After removal of 3 bases from V and 4 bases from J, the junction contained 7 bases not matched to a gene. The CDR3 extends over 17 amino acids. CDR1 is SGHRS, CDR2 YFSETQ, per germline. The CDR3 loop is CASSSGLAGGPGETQYF. The DNA of the CDR3 is TGCGCCAGCAGCTCCGGACTAGCGGGGGGGCCGGGAGAGACCCAGTACTTC.

In nucleotides, the CDR3 is TGTGCCAGCAGTCGAGCCGGGACGGAGGGCGCTGAAGCTTTCTTT. It codes for CASSRAGTEGAEAFF. The V call is TRBV6-5, the J call TRBJ1-1; a possible D gene is TRBD1 (5 bases). CDR1 MNHEY and CDR2 SVGAGI come from the germline V gene. CDR3 length equals 15 residues. V lost 5 bases to trimming and J lost 6 bases, with 19 bases between them.

The V gene is TRBV3-1 (or the pseudogene TRBV3-2), the J gene TRBJ2-3; 10 bases are shared with TRBD2. Germline assignment: CDR1 LGHDT and CDR2 YNNKEL (reference sequence). The CDR3 covers 16 residues. The trim removed 2 bases at V and 2 bases at J, leaving 4 bases unmatched. This CDR3 is CASSQISGGPTDTQYF. In DNA form, the CDR3 reads TGTGCCAGCAGCCAAATTAGCGGGGGGCCCACAGATACGCAGTATTTT.